The rows below give T cell receptor beta chains drawn from one sample of a study of regulatory T cells in long-lasting Graves disease. TCRdb reprocessed the multiplex PCR reads with MiXCR, giving one entry per CDR3 protein. The profile covers 320,000 or so distinct CDR3 sequences, with more than 15% appearing a single time and about 38% taken by the ten largest. The specimen comprised peripheral blood mononuclear cells (PBMCs), sampled at new diagnosis, from a patient treated with antithyroid drugs. The receptor set was obtained from a female donor with Graves disease. CDR3s include the opening cysteine and the closing phenylalanine or tryptophan. Each record gives: V gene, D gene, clone size, J gene, CDR3 DNA, CDR3 protein. A D gene is named only where the DNA matches it firmly. The size of a clone is reported for some rows only, either as once, few or many, or as a class for expanded clones.

TRBV7-6,-,many,TRBJ2-7,TGTGCCAGCAGACCCGACTTGCATGGCTCCTACGAGCAGTACTTC,CASRPDLHGSYEQYF
TRBV28,TRBD2,-,TRBJ2-1,TGTGCCAGCAGTGTGCGGGGGTACTCTCGCTACAATGAGCAGTTCTTC,CASSVRGYSRYNEQFF
TRBV5-1,TRBD1,many,TRBJ2-5,TGCGCCAGCAGCTTTTTTACAGGGGACGGAGAGACCCAGTACTTC,CASSFFTGDGETQYF
TRBV5-1,-,many,TRBJ2-1,TGCGCCAGCAGCTATCGGCCGGGTGAGCAGTTCTTC,CASSYRPGEQFF
TRBV2,-,-,TRBJ2-2,TGTGCCAGCAGTGAAGAGCGGCAGGAGACCGGGGAGCTGTTTTTT,CASSEERQETGELFF
TRBV7-2,-,many,TRBJ2-7,TGTGCCAGCAGCTTAGATACCTGGGAGCAGTACTTC,CASSLDTWEQYF
TRBV19,-,few,TRBJ1-1,TGTGCCAGTAGTACACAACCACTCTCAGTGAACACTGAAGCTTTCTTT,CASSTQPLSVNTEAFF
TRBV7-6,TRBD2,many,TRBJ2-7,TGTGCCAGCAGCGGAGCGGGAGCAGGATACGAGCAGTACTTC,CASSGAGAGYEQYF
TRBV9,-,many,TRBJ2-2,TGTGCCAGCAGCGTCGGACCTAGACCGGGGGAGCTGTTTTTT,CASSVGPRPGELFF
TRBV6-1,-,-,TRBJ1-1,TGTGCCAGCAGCGAGGGGATGAGCACTGAAGCTTTCTTT,CASSEGMSTEAFF
TRBV29-1,-,many,TRBJ2-7,TGCAGCGTTACAGGGTTCTCCTACGAGCAGTACTTC,CSVTGFSYEQYF
TRBV11-3,TRBD2,many,TRBJ2-5,TGTGCCAGCACCAACCTAGCGGGGTACCAAGAGACCCAGTACTTC,CASTNLAGYQETQYF
TRBV9,-,many,TRBJ2-5,TGTGCCAGCAGCGTAGCACAGGGCCCTAACCAAGAGACCCAGTACTTC,CASSVAQGPNQETQYF
TRBV12-3/TRBV12-4,TRBD2,many,TRBJ2-5,TGTGCCAGCAGTTTAGTTTGGGGACTAGCGCGCGAAGGAGGCGAGACCCAGTACTTC,CASSLVWGLAREGGETQYF
TRBV7-2,TRBD1,many,TRBJ2-1,TGTGCCAGCAGCTTTACAGGGGGCGCCGGGGATGAGCAGTTCTTC,CASSFTGGAGDEQFF
TRBV11-3,-,many,TRBJ2-3,TGTGCCAGCAGCTTAGTAAAGGGAATTACAGATACGCAGTATTTT,CASSLVKGITDTQYF
TRBV29-1,-,many,TRBJ1-3,TGCAGCGTTGAGCTGGGAACTGGAAACACCATATATTTT,CSVELGTGNTIYF
TRBV28,-,-,TRBJ1-4,TGTGCCAGCAGGGGGCCCTGGGAAAAACTGTTTTTT,CASRGPWEKLFF
TRBV12-3/TRBV12-4,-,many,TRBJ2-5,TGTGCCAGCAGTTTCACTAGGAGCCAAGAGACCCAGTACTTC,CASSFTRSQETQYF
TRBV5-6,TRBD1,few,TRBJ2-2,TGTGCCAGCAGCAAAGGAAGGGGGCGAACCGGGGAGCTGTTTTTT,CASSKGRGRTGELFF
TRBV28,-,many,TRBJ2-2,TGTGCCAGCAGTTTATCTGGGGGCTCCGGGGAGCTGTTTTTT,CASSLSGGSGELFF
TRBV28,-,many,TRBJ1-1,TGTGCCAGCAGTTATTCGACAGGCGCTTTCTTT,CASSYSTGAFF
TRBV7-9,-,few,TRBJ1-2,TGTGCCAGCAGCTTAGGGGGCGCTAACCATGGCTACACCTTC,CASSLGGANHGYTF
TRBV27,TRBD2,many,TRBJ2-5,TGTGCCACAAGGACTAGCGGACTGAAAGGGACCCAGTACTTC,CATRTSGLKGTQYF
TRBV7-2,-,many,TRBJ2-3,TGTGCCAGCAGCCCCCAACTCACAGATACGCAGTATTTT,CASSPQLTDTQYF